A single sample gave rise to the 15 T cell receptor beta chains below, sequenced in a study of T cells in Graves' hyperthyroidism and ophthalmopathy. RNA transcripts gave rise to amplified TCR beta CDR3 regions. Initially, a first-round RT-PCR of the TCR CDR3 employed the HTBI primer set. One entry per CDR3 protein, called by TCRdb with MiXCR from the multiplex PCR reads. This table holds over 450,000 distinct CDR3 sequences, 14% found once. The specimen sequenced was blood. These receptor sequences come from a woman between 18 and 29 years old with Graves' hyperthyroidism.

This clonotype was picked up a small number of times. The chain carries TRBV5-1 and TRBJ1-1, with D perhaps TRBD1 (6 bases). Trimming took 4 bases from V and 0 from J, leaving 19 bases between them. The CDR3 sequence is 17 residues long. Germline CDR1 and CDR2: SGHRS and YFSETQ. The CDR3 DNA reads as TGCGCCAGCAGCCGATCCCAGGGGTCGGCTATGAACACTGAAGCTTTCTTT. Translation: CASSRSQGSAMNTEAFF.

There are many counts of this clonotype. The chain has TRBV28 and TRBJ2-7; D not certain. CDR3 length: 16 residues. Per the germline V gene, CDR1 is MDHEN and CDR2 is SYDVKM. Trimming shortened V by 4 bases and J by 3 bases, and 19 bases separated the two germline ends. CDR3 loop: CASSSRIKGGNYEQYF. CDR3 nucleotide sequence: TGTGCCAGCAGTTCCCGAATAAAGGGTGGCAACTACGAGCAGTACTTC.

The J gene is TRBJ2-2, the V gene TRBV5-1; 13 bases are shared with TRBD2. The V segment lost 0 bases and the J segment 4 bases; nucleotides outside the gene matches: 6. CDR1 and CDR2 (germline): SGHRS, YFSETQ. CDR3 length: 18 amino acids. This chain's CDR3 is CASSLAVLAGGVTGELFF. In nucleotides, the CDR3 is TGCGCCAGCAGCTTGGCAGTACTAGCGGGAGGGGTCACCGGGGAGCTGTTTTTT.

Of note for this clonotype: The junction differs from germline at one of its ends, possibly a read error. The CDR3 reads CSSSPGLTPYEQYF. CDR3 in DNA: TGTTCCAGTAGTCCCGGACTTACTCCCTACGAGCAGTACTTC. The rearrangement links TRBV19 to TRBJ2-7; D may be TRBD2 (5 bases). The germline gives CDR1 LNHDA, CDR2 SQIVND (reference sequence). This CDR3 comprises 14 residues.

The chain is built from TRBV4-2 and TRBJ2-3; D gene ambiguous. The CDR3 has 14 residues. V lost 2 bases and J lost 4, with 10 bases in between. Germline CDR1 and CDR2: LGHNA and YNFKEQ. DNA for the CDR3: TGTGCCAGCAGCCAAACCGTTAGAGCAGATACGCAGTATTTT. Residues: CASSQTVRADTQYF.

This clonotype was seen many times. This sequence joins TRBV12-3 or TRBV12-4 and TRBJ2-1; 9 nucleotides match TRBD1. The V gene end was trimmed by 7 bases and the J gene end by 4 bases; junction bases not matched to a gene: 2. The CDR3 totals 13 residues. The CDR3 is CASKDRGYNEQFF. The CDR3 DNA is TGTGCCAGCAAGGACAGGGGTTACAATGAGCAGTTCTTC.

This clonotype was seen many times. The chain uses TRBV3-1 and TRBJ1-2; D might be TRBD1 (5 bases). This CDR3 spans 15 amino acids. V lost 0 bases to trimming and J lost 2 bases, with 10 bases between them. CDR1 and CDR2 (germline): LGHDT, YNNKEL (reference sequence). The CDR3 region has the DNA TGTGCCAGCAGCCAAGATCTGGGGGTAAACTATGGCTACACCTTC. Translating it yields CASSQDLGVNYGYTF.

This clonotype was detected many times. This chain connects TRBV7-2 to TRBJ1-4; the D gene is possibly TRBD1 (6 bases). The ends were cut back, 5 bases at V and 3 bases at J, with 13 bases in the middle. Germline loops: CDR1 SGHTA, CDR2 FQGNSA. The CDR3 sequence is 15 residues long. The CDR3 nucleotides are TGTGCCAGCAGCCATTGGACAGATTCTAATGAAAAACTGTTTTTT. Its translation: CASSHWTDSNEKLFF. Based on the CDR3 plus reference TRBV7-2 and TRBJ1-4, the full variable domain is GAGVSQSPSNKVTEKGKDVELRCDPISGHTALYWYRQSLGQGLEFLIYFQGNSAPDKSGLPSDRFSAERTGGSVSTLTIQRTQQEDSAVYLCASSHWTDSNEKLFFGSGTQLSVL.

This clonotype was seen ten or more times. The rearrangement uses TRBV12-3 or TRBV12-4 and TRBJ2-1; 10 positions agree with TRBD2. With V trimmed by 4 bases and J by 4 bases, 4 bases remained unmatched. The CDR3 loop spans 15 amino acids. Here the CDR3 DNA reads TGTGCCAGCAGTTGGGAACTAGCGGGGTACAATGAGCAGTTCTTC. Residues: CASSWELAGYNEQFF.

The V call is TRBV2, the J call TRBJ2-5; D possibly uses TRBD1 or TRBD2 (5 bases each). The ends were cut back, 3 bases at V and 1 base at J, with 12 bases in the middle. Germline V gene lookup returns CDR1 SNHLY and CDR2 FYNNEI. The CDR3 length is 15 residues. CDR3 residues: CASSDDGASQETQYF. The DNA for the CDR3 is TGTGCCAGCAGTGATGACGGGGCATCCCAAGAGACCCAGTACTTC.

The sample holds many counts of this clonotype. Germline is not matched at one junction end, which may reflect a read error. The J gene is TRBJ2-5, the V gene TRBV10-3, with D tentatively TRBD2 (5 bases). The CDR3 runs to 16 residues. The germline CDR1 and CDR2 sequences are ENHRY and SYGVKD. For the CDR3, the DNA is TGTGCCATCATTGAGAAGAGGGTGCGTCGCCAAGAGACCCAGTACTTC. Translating gives CAIIEKRVRRQETQYF.

This clonotype was detected only a few times. The V gene is TRBV9, the J gene TRBJ2-5; TRBD1 matches 9 bases. With V trimmed by 4 bases and J by 4 bases, 11 bases remained unmatched. CDR1 and CDR2 (germline): SGDLS, YYNGEE. There are 16 residues in the CDR3. The CDR3, as DNA: TGTGCCAGCAGCCCCGGTCACAGGGGGCTAGGAGAGACCCAGTACTTC. The encoded protein is CASSPGHRGLGETQYF.

V gene TRBV11-2 combines with J gene TRBJ2-1; either TRBD1 or TRBD2 may fit D (6 bases each). Germline CDR1 is SGHAT and CDR2 is FQNNGV. The CDR3 sequence is 15 residues long. V was clipped by 5 bases and J by 5 bases, with 16 bases between them. The CDR3 DNA sequence: TGTGCCAGCAGCCCTATAGGGGGGAAAAACAATGAGCAGTTCTTC. This gives the protein CASSPIGGKNNEQFF.

This clonotype was seen ten or more times. The chain carries TRBV9 and TRBJ2-2; D is uncertain. From germline, CDR1 is SGDLS and CDR2 YYNGEE. This CDR3 has 14 residues. Trimming stripped 3 bases from V and 3 bases from J, with 9 bases between. The CDR3: CASSAAGDTGELFF. Written as DNA, the CDR3 is TGTGCCAGCAGCGCTGCTGGGGACACCGGGGAGCTGTTTTTT. Full variable domain (remainder filled in from reference TRBV9 and TRBJ2-2): DSGVTQTPKHLITATGQRVTLRCSPRSGDLSVYWYQQSLDQGLQFLIQYYNGEERAKGNILERFSAQQFPDLHSELNLSSLELGDSALYFCASSAAGDTGELFFGEGSRLTVL.

This clonotype was recorded at least ten times. In DNA, the CDR3 is TGTGCCAGCAGCTTACAGGGTCAGCCCCAGCATTTT. Translated: CASSLQGQPQHF. This rearrangement joins TRBV3-1 to TRBJ1-5; D may be TRBD1 (6 bases). This CDR3 spans 12 amino acids. Germline CDR1 reads LGHDT; CDR2 reads YNNKEL (reference sequence). V was cut by 5 bases and J by 6 bases, with 8 bases left in between.